These 6 T cell receptor beta chains originate from one sample sequenced in a study of technical replicates of blood from several donors. Measured with immunoSEQ multiplex PCR; TCRdb has only the in-frame clones, and not every one. This sample has 55,000 to 60,000 clones, with around 93% found just once. Sample: PBMCs. These receptors came from a human donor in good health. Some clones in this sample may be carry-over from other donors' samples.

This chain links TRBV7-9 with TRBJ2-3; 10 bases line up with TRBD2. The CDR3 is made up of 16 amino acids. CDR1 and CDR2 (germline): SEHNR, FQNEAQ (reference sequence). Trimming at V came to 5 bases and at J to 5 bases, leaving 10 bases not matched to a gene. CDR3 DNA sequence: TGTGCCAGCAGCCACGTGTTAGCGGGGGGACAAGATACGCAGTATTTT. It is translated as CASSHVLAGGQDTQYF.

This chain links TRBV4-1 with TRBJ1-5; 9 nucleotides align to TRBD1. The germline V gene has CDR1 MGHRA and CDR2 YSYEKL. The CDR3 has 15 amino acids. J gave up 4 bases and V 1 base, and 2 bases lay outside the gene matches. The CDR3 coding sequence is TGCGCCAGCAGCCAAGGGACAGGGGAGAATCAGCCCCAGCATTTT. Translated, it gives CASSQGTGENQPQHF.

The chain is built from TRBV27 and TRBJ2-5, with D tentatively TRBD2 (5 bases). Trimming shortened V by 8 bases and J by 3 bases, and 22 bases separated the two germline ends. The CDR3 spans 16 residues. CDR1 and CDR2 from the germline V gene are MNHEY and SMNVEV (reference sequence). The CDR3 bases are TGTGCCAGCCAACCGATCGGGATGTCGAAAGAAGAGACCCAGTACTTC. This translates into CASQPIGMSKEETQYF.

This rearrangement joins TRBV21-1 to TRBJ2-1; the table's D call, TRBD1, has no DNA check behind it. TRBV21-1 is an annotated pseudogene. The CDR3 totals 15 residues. The CDR3 here is CASSKWDRDWREQFF. DNA of the CDR3: TGTGCCAGCAGCAAATGGGACAGGGATTGGCGTGAGCAGTTCTTC.

V usage is TRBV5-1 and J usage is TRBJ2-5, with 9 positions matching TRBD2. Germline CDR1 reads SGHRS; CDR2 reads YFSETQ. The CDR3 length is 19 residues. With 4 bases clipped from V and 1 base from J, the junction kept 17 bases outside the gene matches. CDR3 in amino acids: CASSLVLSGSGTAQETQYF. Written as DNA, the CDR3 is TGCGCCAGCAGCCTGGTACTTAGCGGGAGTGGTACGGCCCAAGAGACCCAGTACTTC.

The chain carries TRBV7-2 and TRBJ1-5; a possible D gene is TRBD1 (5 bases). This CDR3 is built from 14 residues. V was trimmed by 0 bases and J by 11 bases, leaving 14 bases between them. Germline lookup yields CDR1 SGHTA and CDR2 FQGNSA. As DNA, the CDR3 is TGTGCCAGCAGCTTAGCTTGGCAGGGATCAGCCCAGCATTTT. This gives the protein CASSLAWQGSAQHF.